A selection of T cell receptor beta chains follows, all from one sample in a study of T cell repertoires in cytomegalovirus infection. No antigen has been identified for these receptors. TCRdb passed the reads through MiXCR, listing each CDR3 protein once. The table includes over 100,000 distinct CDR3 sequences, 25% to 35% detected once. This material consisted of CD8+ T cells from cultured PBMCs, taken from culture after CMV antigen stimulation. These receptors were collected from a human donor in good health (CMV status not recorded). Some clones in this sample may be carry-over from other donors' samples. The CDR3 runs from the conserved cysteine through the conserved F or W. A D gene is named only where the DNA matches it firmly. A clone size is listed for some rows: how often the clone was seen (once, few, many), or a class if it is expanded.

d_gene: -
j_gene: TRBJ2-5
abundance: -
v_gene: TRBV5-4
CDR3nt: TGTGCCAGCAGCCTCGGGACGGACCAAGAGACCCAGTACTTC
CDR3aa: CASSLGTDQETQYF

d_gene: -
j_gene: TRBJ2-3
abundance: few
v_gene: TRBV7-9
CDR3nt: TGTGCCAGCAGCCCTATGCGGGATCTTTCCCCCACAGATACGCAGTATTTT
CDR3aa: CASSPMRDLSPTDTQYF

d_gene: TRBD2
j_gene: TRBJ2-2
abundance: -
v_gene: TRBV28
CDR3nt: TGTGCCAGCACCGGTCTAGCGGGGTCGAACACCGGGGAGCTGTTTTTT
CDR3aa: CASTGLAGSNTGELFF

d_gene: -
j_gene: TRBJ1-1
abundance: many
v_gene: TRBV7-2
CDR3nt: TGTGCCAGCAGCTTAGATTCGCTGTCCAACACTGAAGCTTTCTTT
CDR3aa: CASSLDSLSNTEAFF

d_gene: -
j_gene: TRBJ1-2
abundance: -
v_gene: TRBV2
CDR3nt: TGTGCCAGCCTCAGCGGCCCTTATGGCTACACCTTC
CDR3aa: CASLSGPYGYTF

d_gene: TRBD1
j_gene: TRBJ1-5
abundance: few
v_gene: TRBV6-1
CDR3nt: TGTGCCAGTTCGGGGGACAGGCTCATTCAGCCCCAGCATTTT
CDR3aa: CASSGDRLIQPQHF

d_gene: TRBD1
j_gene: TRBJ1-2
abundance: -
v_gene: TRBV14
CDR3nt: TGTGCCAGCAGCACAGGGGGCAACTATGGCTACACCTTC
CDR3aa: CASSTGGNYGYTF

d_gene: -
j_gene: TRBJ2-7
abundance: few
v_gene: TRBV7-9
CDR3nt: TGTGCCAGCAGCTCGTCGGACAGCCACTCCTACGAGCAGTACTTC
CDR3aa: CASSSSDSHSYEQYF

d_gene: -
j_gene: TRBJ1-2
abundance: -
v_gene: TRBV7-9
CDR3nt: TGTGCCAGCAGCGCGTGGGGTAACTATGGCTACACCTTC
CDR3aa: CASSAWGNYGYTF

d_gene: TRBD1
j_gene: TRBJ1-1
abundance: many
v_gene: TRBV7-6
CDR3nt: TGTGCCAGCAGCCCAGACAGGGGCGCAGAGACTGAAGCTTTCTTT
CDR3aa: CASSPDRGAETEAFF

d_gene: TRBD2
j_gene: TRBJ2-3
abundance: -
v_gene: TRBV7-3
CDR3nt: TGTGCCAGCAGCCACGCGCGGGGGGTAAGCACAGATACGCAGTATTTT
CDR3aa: CASSHARGVSTDTQYF

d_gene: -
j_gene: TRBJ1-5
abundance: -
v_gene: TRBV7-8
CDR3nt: TGTGCCAGCAGCTTAATGGCAGGCAATCAGCCCCAGCATTTT
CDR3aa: CASSLMAGNQPQHF

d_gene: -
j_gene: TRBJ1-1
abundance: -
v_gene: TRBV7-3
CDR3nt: TGTGCCAGCAGCTTAATAGGTGGTGACAGGTTGAACACTGAAGCTTTCTTT
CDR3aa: CASSLIGGDRLNTEAFF

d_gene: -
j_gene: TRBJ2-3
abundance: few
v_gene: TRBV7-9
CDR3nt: TGTGCCAGCAGCTTAGTTTTGTTGGATACGCAGTATTTT
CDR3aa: CASSLVLLDTQYF

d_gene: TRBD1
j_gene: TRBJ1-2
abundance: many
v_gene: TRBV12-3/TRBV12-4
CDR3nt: TGTGCCAGCAGTTTACAGGGGGCGCTCAATGGCTACACCTTC
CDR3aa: CASSLQGALNGYTF

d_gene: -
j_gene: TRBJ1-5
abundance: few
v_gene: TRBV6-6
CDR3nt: TGTGCCAGCAGGCCCACGGGGGCCGGTCAGCCCCAGCATTTT
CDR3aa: CASRPTGAGQPQHF

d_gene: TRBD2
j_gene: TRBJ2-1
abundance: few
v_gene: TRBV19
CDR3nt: TGTGCCAGTAGTATAGGGGGTTGGGAGGGTGAGCAGTTCTTC
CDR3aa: CASSIGGWEGEQFF

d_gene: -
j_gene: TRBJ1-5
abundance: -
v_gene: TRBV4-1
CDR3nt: TGCGCCAGCAGCCAAGGGCTGTCACAGCCCCAGCATTTT
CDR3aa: CASSQGLSQPQHF

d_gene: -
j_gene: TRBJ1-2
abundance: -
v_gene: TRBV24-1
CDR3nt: TGTGCCACCAGTGTGAGGGTGGAGGGGAACTATGGCTACACCTTC
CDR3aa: CATSVRVEGNYGYTF

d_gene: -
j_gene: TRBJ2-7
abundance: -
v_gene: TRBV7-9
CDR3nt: TGTGCCAGCAGCTTAACGACAGACCCATTCCTCTCCTACGAGCAGTACTTC
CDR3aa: CASSLTTDPFLSYEQYF

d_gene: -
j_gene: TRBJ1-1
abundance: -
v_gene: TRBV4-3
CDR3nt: TGCGCCAGCAGCCAAGAAGGGGGGGGCGCCTACACTGAAGCTTTCTTT
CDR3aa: CASSQEGGGAYTEAFF

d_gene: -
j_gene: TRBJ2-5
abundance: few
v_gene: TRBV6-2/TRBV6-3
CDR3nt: TGTGCCAGCAGGCCAGTGCGAGGGATTGTGGAGACCCAGTACTTC
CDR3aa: CASRPVRGIVETQYF

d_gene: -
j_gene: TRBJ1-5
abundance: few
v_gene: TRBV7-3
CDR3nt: TGTGCCAGTCAACCGGGGATTAGCAATCAGCCCCAGCATTTT
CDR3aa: CASQPGISNQPQHF

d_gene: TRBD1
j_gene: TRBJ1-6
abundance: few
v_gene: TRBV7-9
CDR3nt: TGTGCCAGCAGCCCAGGACAGGGGAATTCACCCCTCCACTTT
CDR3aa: CASSPGQGNSPLHF

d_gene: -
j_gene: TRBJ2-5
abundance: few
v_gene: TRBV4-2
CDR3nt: TGTGCCAGCAGCCAATCCGTAGAGGGGGGGCCGGAGACCCAGTACTTC
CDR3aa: CASSQSVEGGPETQYF

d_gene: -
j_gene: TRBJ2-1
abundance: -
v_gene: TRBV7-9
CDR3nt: TGTGCCAGCAGCTTAATAGGGTGGGGGAATGAGCAGTTCTTC
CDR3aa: CASSLIGWGNEQFF

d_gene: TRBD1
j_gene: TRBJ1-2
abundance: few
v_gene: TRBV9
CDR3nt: TGTGCCAGCAGCGTACCCGGACAGGAAGGGACCTATGGCTACACCTTC
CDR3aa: CASSVPGQEGTYGYTF

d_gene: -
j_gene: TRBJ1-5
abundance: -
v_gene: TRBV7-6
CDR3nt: TGTGCCAGCAGCTTAGGTCCCGAGGGAGGGCCCCAGCATTTT
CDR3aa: CASSLGPEGGPQHF

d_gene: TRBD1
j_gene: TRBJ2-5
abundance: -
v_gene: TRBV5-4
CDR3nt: TGTGCCAGCAGCTTACAGGGGGCGCTGGTAGAGACCCAGTACTTC
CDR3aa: CASSLQGALVETQYF

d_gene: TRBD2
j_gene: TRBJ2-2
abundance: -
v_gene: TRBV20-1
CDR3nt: TGCAGTGCTAGTACGGCGGGGGGACCTACCGGGGAGCTGTTTTTT
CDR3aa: CSASTAGGPTGELFF